One and the same sample provided the 29 T cell receptor beta chains below, sequenced in a study of T cell repertoires in cytomegalovirus infection. In TCRdb, the reads were re-called with MiXCR into one record per CDR3 protein. The sample has just under 550,000 distinct CDR3 sequences; approximately 25% are singletons. Sequenced material: PBMCs. The receptors derive from a human donor in good health (CMV status not recorded). Some clones in this sample may be carry-over from other donors' samples.

This clonotype appeared a few times. The J gene is TRBJ2-1, the V gene TRBV27, with TRBD1 matching over 8 bases. The germline CDR1 and CDR2 sequences are MNHEY and SMNVEV (reference sequence). The CDR3 is 16 residues long. J gave up 0 bases and V 5 bases, and 6 bases lay outside the gene matches. CDR3 nucleotide sequence: TGTGCCAGCAGTCTCAGGGGGCCCAGCTCCTACAATGAGCAGTTCTTC. Translation gives CASSLRGPSSYNEQFF.

This clonotype occurred a few times. J is TRBJ2-7 and V is TRBV6-6, with a tentative D call TRBD1 (6 bases). The CDR3 covers 14 residues. The V end lost 0 bases, the J end lost 4 bases, and 10 bases lay between the germline ends. Looked up from germline, CDR1 is MNHNY and CDR2 is SVGAGI (reference sequence). The CDR3 DNA sequence: TGTGCCAGCAGTTACTCTGGGGGCAATTACGAGCAGTACGTC. It encodes CASSYSGGNYEQYV.

The gene calls are TRBV6-2 or TRBV6-3 and TRBJ2-1, with D possibly called TRBD1 or TRBD2 (6 bases each). Trimming cost V 8 bases and J 8 bases, with 19 bases left between them. The CDR3 sequence is 14 residues long. Germline V lookup: CDR1 MNHEY, CDR2 SVGEGT. The CDR3 DNA sequence: TGTGCCAGCCGCAGTTGGGGGGCTAGCGATGAGCAGTTCTTC. Amino acids: CASRSWGASDEQFF.

This clonotype was seen at least ten times. The genes are TRBV7-2 and TRBJ2-6; no definite D call. Germline loops: CDR1 SGHTA, CDR2 FQGNSA. This CDR3 has 15 amino acids. V lost 4 bases and J lost 1, with 8 bases in between. The CDR3, as DNA: TGTGCCAGCAGCTCATTACAATCTGGGGCCAACGTCCTGACTTTC. Encoded protein: CASSSLQSGANVLTF.

This clonotype occurred many times. The CDR3 nucleotides read TGTGCCAGCAGTCCGATGGACAGGGGATATGGCTACACCTTC. This gives the protein CASSPMDRGYGYTF. The chain joins TRBV7-2 to TRBJ1-2; 9 positions agree with TRBD1. The CDR3 covers 14 residues. CDR1 and CDR2 (germline): SGHTA, FQGNSA. The V gene end was trimmed by 6 bases and the J gene end by 5 bases; junction bases not matched to a gene: 7.

This clonotype was seen at least ten times. In DNA, the CDR3 is TGTGCCAGCAGCATAAACTTAAGCGGGAGGGTACGGGATGAGCAGTTCTTC. This codes for CASSINLSGRVRDEQFF. The V gene is TRBV7-6, the J gene TRBJ2-1; 10 bases line up with TRBD2. The CDR3 runs 17 residues. Germline V gives CDR1 SGHVS, CDR2 FNYEAQ. V was clipped by 5 bases and J by 8 bases; unmatched bases: 15. The full variable domain, completed using reference TRBV7-6 and TRBJ2-1, is GAGVSQSPRYKVTKRGQDVALRCDPISGHVSLYWYRQALGQGPEFLTYFNYEAQQDKSGLPNDRFSAERPEGSISTLTIQRTEQRDSAMYRCASSINLSGRVRDEQFFGPGTRLTVL.

The rearrangement uses TRBV6-1 and TRBJ2-7; perhaps D is TRBD1 or TRBD2 (5 bases each). CDR1 MNHNS and CDR2 SASEGT come from the germline V gene. V was clipped by 9 bases and J by 2 bases, with 20 bases between them. This CDR3 contains 15 residues. The CDR3 sequence is CASDSWGFGPYEQYV. CDR3 coding DNA: TGTGCCAGTGACAGTTGGGGGTTTGGTCCCTACGAGCAGTACGTC.

This clonotype was recorded a few times. This rearrangement joins TRBV6-2 or TRBV6-3 to TRBJ2-7; D remains ambiguous. The CDR3 runs to 15 residues. Germline V gene data show CDR1 as MNHEY and CDR2 as SVGEGT. Trimming stripped 5 bases from V and 0 bases from J, with 14 bases between. The CDR3 nucleotides read TGTGCCAGCAGTCCCGCCGACTGGAGCTCCTACGAGCAGTACGTC. Protein: CASSPADWSSYEQYV.

The chain recombines TRBV15 with TRBJ2-2; 7 bases line up with TRBD2. Losses at the gene ends were 5 bases for V and 5 bases for J; bases not matched to a gene: 5. CDR3 length: 14 amino acids. The germline V gene has CDR1 LNHNV and CDR2 YYDKDF (reference sequence). The CDR3 loop reads CATSVGLMTGELFF. The CDR3 DNA sequence: TGTGCCACCAGCGTGGGACTAATGACCGGGGAGCTGTTTTTT.

This clonotype showed up many times. The J gene is TRBJ1-2, the V gene TRBV7-2, with 8 bases aligning to TRBD1. CDR1 is SGHTA, CDR2 FQGNSA, per germline. With 3 bases clipped from V and 2 bases from J, the junction kept 2 bases outside the gene matches. The length of the CDR3 is 14 residues. This CDR3 is CASSFDRGNYGYTF. The DNA of the CDR3 is TGTGCCAGCAGCTTCGACAGGGGAAACTATGGCTACACCTTC.

This clonotype was seen many times. The rearrangement uses TRBV12-3 or TRBV12-4 and TRBJ1-1, with no clear D. The CDR3 consists of 14 residues. Trimming took 1 base from V and 3 from J, leaving 9 bases between them. The DNA of the CDR3 is TGTGCCAGCAGTTTAGACCAAGCGGACACTGAAGCTTTCTTT. Residues: CASSLDQADTEAFF.

This clonotype was seen a handful of times. V and J are TRBV6-1 and TRBJ2-7; D unclear. The V end was cut by 3 bases, the J end by 2 bases, with 11 bases between. CDR1 and CDR2 (germline): MNHNS, SASEGT. The CDR3 extends over 14 amino acids. CDR3 in amino acids: CASSELLGTYEQYV. For the CDR3, the DNA is TGTGCCAGCAGTGAGCTTTTAGGGACCTACGAGCAGTACGTC.

This clonotype was recorded a few times. This may arise from a read error, as a much more abundant clone is one base away. V is TRBV7-2 and J is TRBJ2-1; 9 bases are shared with TRBD2. This CDR3 is built from 15 residues. Trimming at V came to 5 bases and at J to 4 bases, leaving 6 bases not matched to a gene. Germline V gene lookup returns CDR1 SGHTA and CDR2 FQGNSA. DNA of the CDR3: TGTGCCAGCAGCCCCAAGACTAGCGGTTACAATGAGCAGTTCTTC. It yields the protein CASSPKTSGYNEQFF. The whole variable domain, filled in from reference TRBV7-2 and TRBJ2-1, reads GAGVSQSPSNKVTEKGKDVELRCDPISGHTALYWYRQSLGQGLEFLIYFQGNSAPDKSGLPSDRFSAERTGGSVSTLTIQRTQQEDSAVYLCASSPKTSGYNEQFFGPGTRLTVL.

The CDR3 loop reads CASSLRQGAQPQHF. The CDR3 DNA sequence: TGTGCCAGCAGTTTGAGGCAGGGGGCCCAGCCCCAGCATTTT. The rearrangement uses TRBV28 and TRBJ1-5; TRBD1 aligns across 8 bases. The CDR3 runs to 14 residues. Germline V gene data show CDR1 as MDHEN and CDR2 as SYDVKM. V dropped 3 bases and J dropped 7; count of bases not matched to a gene: 5.

This clonotype was seen many times. The chain recombines TRBV5-6 with TRBJ2-1; D remains unclear. CDR1 and CDR2 from the germline V gene are SGHDT and YYEEEE. This CDR3 contains 14 residues. Trimming shortened V by 0 bases and J by 7 bases, and 11 bases separated the two germline ends. CDR3 coding DNA: TGTGCCAGCAGCTTGGAGGTAGCACGGAATGAGCAGTTCTTC. Translating it yields CASSLEVARNEQFF.

This sequence joins TRBV12-3 or TRBV12-4 and TRBJ2-5, with 11 bases matching TRBD2. Trimming took 4 bases from V and 5 from J; bases not matched to a gene: 6. The CDR3 sequence is 15 residues long. The CDR3 is CASSYSGRAGETQYF. DNA for the CDR3: TGTGCCAGCAGTTATAGCGGGAGGGCCGGCGAGACCCAGTACTTC.

The chain carries TRBV18 and TRBJ1-1; D might be TRBD1 (5 bases). Trimming cost V 9 bases and J 5 bases, with 22 bases left between them. This CDR3 comprises 15 residues. Germline V gene data show CDR1 as KGHSH and CDR2 as LQKENI. The CDR3 reads CASISGGGSPTEAFF. The CDR3 region has the DNA TGTGCCAGTATATCCGGTGGGGGAAGTCCTACTGAAGCTTTCTTT.

This clonotype has at least ten counts. V usage is TRBV7-7 and J usage is TRBJ2-5; D is possibly TRBD1 (5 bases). The CDR3 has 16 residues. Germline V gene lookup returns CDR1 SSHAT and CDR2 FNYEAQ (reference sequence). The V and J ends lost 5 bases and 1 base respectively, with 17 bases between them. The CDR3 region has the DNA TGTGCCAGCAGCCCAAACCCGGGCAGGGTCCAAGAGACCCAGTACTTC. Translation gives CASSPNPGRVQETQYF.

This clonotype was detected a few times. This chain joins TRBV19 and TRBJ1-6; D may be TRBD1 (6 bases). The CDR3 covers 15 residues. V gave up 6 bases and J gave up 9 bases, with 18 bases separating them. Germline V lookup: CDR1 LNHDA, CDR2 SQIVND (reference sequence). CDR3 bases: TGTGCCAGTAGAACAGGGTCCCAAACCATTTCACCCCTCCACTTT. It specifies CASRTGSQTISPLHF.

The V and J genes are TRBV6-2 or TRBV6-3 and TRBJ2-1; TRBD1 matches at 7 bases. Germline CDR1 is MNHEY and CDR2 is SVGEGT. With V trimmed by 7 bases and J by 4 bases, 4 bases remained unmatched. The CDR3 has 13 residues. CDR3 DNA sequence: TGTGCCAGCAAAACCAGGGGGTACAATGAGCAGTTCTTC. Encoded protein: CASKTRGYNEQFF.

This clonotype was recorded at least ten times. The V and J genes are TRBV7-8 and TRBJ2-7; D not certain. Between the trimmed V and J ends, which lost 2 bases and 4 bases, there was a span of 9 bases. The CDR3 sequence is 13 residues long. In germline, CDR1 is SGHVS, CDR2 FQNEAQ. This CDR3 reads CASSLNVQYEQYF. The DNA of the CDR3 is TGTGCCAGCAGCTTAAATGTTCAGTACGAGCAGTACTTC.

J is TRBJ2-2 and V is TRBV4-3; D remains ambiguous. V gave up 1 base and J gave up 5 bases, with 11 bases separating them. The CDR3 covers 15 residues. The germline V gene encodes CDR1 LGHNA and CDR2 YSLEER. In nucleotides, the CDR3 is TGCGCCAGCAGCCAAGTTAGTTTGAGTACCGGGGAGCTGTTTTTT. Translated: CASSQVSLSTGELFF.

V usage is TRBV7-8 and J usage is TRBJ1-4; TRBD1 might be the D (6 bases). Deletions cut 1 base from V and 13 bases from J, with 19 bases between. The CDR3 sequence is 15 residues long. Germline V gene sequence: CDR1 SGHVS, CDR2 FQNEAQ. The chain's CDR3 is CASSLEGGISQRLFF. The CDR3, as DNA: TGTGCCAGCAGCTTAGAGGGGGGGATTTCTCAGAGACTGTTTTTT.

In the case of this clonotype: A clone one base away is much larger, so this may be a read error. The J gene is TRBJ1-2, the V gene TRBV7-2; D gene unclear. This CDR3 has 14 amino acids. The germline V gene has CDR1 SGHTA and CDR2 FQGNSA. CDR3 sequence: CASSLAGQTGGCTF. The CDR3 nucleotides are TGTGCCAGCAGCTTAGCAGGCCAGACCGGTGGCTGCACCTTC.

This chain joins TRBV6-2 or TRBV6-3 and TRBJ2-5; 10 positions agree with TRBD2. The CDR3 runs 18 residues. Germline V gene sequence: CDR1 MNHEY, CDR2 SVGEGT. Trimming removed 2 bases from V and 4 bases from J; junction bases left unmatched: 13. The CDR3 DNA reads as TGTGCCAGCAGTTACCGGAGCGGGAGGGCCTTCAAGTTAGAGACCCAGTACTTC. It codes for CASSYRSGRAFKLETQYF.

The chain carries TRBV19 and TRBJ1-1, with D tentatively TRBD1 (5 bases). The CDR3 runs to 16 residues. Per the germline V gene, CDR1 is LNHDA and CDR2 is SQIVND (reference sequence). V lost 5 bases, J lost 2 bases, and 18 bases lay in between. The DNA of the CDR3 is TGTGCCAGTAGTTCCCCAAGGAGGGGAAAAAACACTGAAGCTTTCTTT. Translated: CASSSPRRGKNTEAFF.

The chain has TRBV7-9 and TRBJ2-7; D gene ambiguous. CDR1 is SEHNR, CDR2 FQNEAQ, per germline (reference sequence). V lost 4 bases to trimming and J lost 3 bases, with 4 bases between them. The CDR3 sequence is 11 residues long. The CDR3 DNA sequence: TGTGCCAGCAGCTCGTACTACGAGCAGTACGTC. Protein: CASSSYYEQYV.

This clonotype was observed a few times. In DNA form, the CDR3 reads TGTGCCACCAGCCGGGACAGTACCTCCCTTTGGAATTCACCCCTCCACTTT. This encodes CATSRDSTSLWNSPLHF. The rearrangement uses TRBV10-3 and TRBJ1-6; 7 bases fit TRBD1. The ends lost 10 bases at V and 7 bases at J; junction bases unmatched: 19. CDR3 size: 17 residues. Per the germline V gene, CDR1 is ENHRY and CDR2 is SYGVKD.

This clonotype was counted between two and nine times. The chain joins TRBV20-1 to TRBJ2-5; D not resolved. Germline V gene data show CDR1 as DFQATT and CDR2 as SNEGSKA (reference sequence). V was shortened by 0 bases and J by 2 bases, with 10 bases between the two germline ends. This CDR3 contains 14 residues. CDR3 sequence reads: CSARDLSRQETQYF. The CDR3 region has the DNA TGCAGTGCTAGAGATTTATCCAGGCAAGAGACCCAGTACTTC.